The clone carrying this T cell receptor beta chain occurred a few times. TCRdb re-analysed the 5' RACE reads in MiXCR, keeping a single row per CDR3 protein. The sample records about 63,000 distinct CDR3 sequences, under 20% being singletons. These data are taken from a study of T cells of healthy individuals. The CDR3 has 13 amino acids. Trimming removed 3 bases from V and 4 bases from J, with 9 bases in between. The V gene's germline CDR1 is SEHNR and CDR2 FQNEAQ (reference sequence). This TCR came from a human donor in good health. The chain is built from TRBV7-9 and TRBJ1-1; D is undetermined. CDR3 amino acids: CASSLGFGTEAFF. The CDR3 region has the DNA TGTGCCAGCAGCTTGGGATTTGGCACTGAAGCTTTCTTT.